The 3 T cell receptor beta chains reported below all come from one sample, sequenced in a study of cytotoxic CD8 clonotypes in ibrutinib-treated CLL. Some clones are missing from TCRdb's copy, which holds only in-frame ones; the method was immunoSEQ multiplex PCR. Found here are tens of thousands of clones, roughly 58% of them singletons; the top ten hold 20% to 30%. The sample was PBMCs, taken at disease progression, from a patient treated with ibrutinib. Source of these receptors: a human donor with chronic lymphocytic leukemia.

The V call is TRBV2, the J call TRBJ2-6; D ambiguous. This CDR3 is 17 amino acids long. Trimming took off 6 bases at V and 1 base at J, with 16 bases between the two ends. CDR1 SNHLY and CDR2 FYNNEI come from the germline V gene. Written as DNA, the CDR3 is TGTGCCAGCAGAGGCGAATATGGGCTTTCTGGGGCCAACGTCCTGACTTTC. Amino acids: CASRGEYGLSGANVLTF.

The V call is TRBV5-4, the J call TRBJ2-3; 10 nucleotides line up with TRBD2. Losses at the gene ends were 4 bases for V and 0 bases for J; bases not matched to a gene: 5. Germline CDR1 and CDR2: SGHNT and YYREEE (reference sequence). CDR3 length equals 16 residues. Written as DNA, the CDR3 is TGTGCCAGCAGCCTACCGACTAGCGGGAGCACAGATACGCAGTATTTT. It encodes CASSLPTSGSTDTQYF. Filled out from reference TRBV5-4 and TRBJ2-3, the complete variable domain reads ETGVTQSPTHLIKTRGQQVTLRCSSQSGHNTVSWYQQALGQGPQFIFQYYREEENGRGNFPPRFSGLQFPNYSSELNVNALELDDSALYLCASSLPTSGSTDTQYFGPGTRLTVL.

This clone has a handful of counts. CDR3 amino acids: CASSSDTGSLTGELFF. CDR3 bases: TGCGCCAGCAGCTCGGACACAGGGAGTCTAACCGGGGAGCTGTTTTTT. The genes are TRBV5-1 and TRBJ2-2; weak D call: TRBD1 (6 bases). Trimming took off 3 bases at V and 5 bases at J, with 17 bases between the two ends. Germline V CDR1 and CDR2: SGHRS, YFSETQ. The CDR3 length is 16 residues.